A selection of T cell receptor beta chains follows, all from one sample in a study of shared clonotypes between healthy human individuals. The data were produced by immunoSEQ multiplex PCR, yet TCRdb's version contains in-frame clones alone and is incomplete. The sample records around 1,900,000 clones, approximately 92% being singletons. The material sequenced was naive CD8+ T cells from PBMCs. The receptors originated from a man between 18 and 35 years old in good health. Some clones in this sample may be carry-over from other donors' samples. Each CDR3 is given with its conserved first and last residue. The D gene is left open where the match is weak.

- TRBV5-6 CASSLGGPNYEQYF
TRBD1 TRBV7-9 CASTADRETGELFF
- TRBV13 CASSLRVTEAFF
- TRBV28 CASSPGYQETQYF
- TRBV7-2 CASSHWRTEAFF
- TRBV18 CASSTSFGNEQFF
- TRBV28 CASSTSTEGEEAFF
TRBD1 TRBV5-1 CASSPGPGTGGYYGYTF
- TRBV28 CASSPNREYEQYF
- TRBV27 CASSLSSAGETQYF
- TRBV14 CASSQDLMGYEQYF
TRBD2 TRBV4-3 CASSQASGRPYEQYF
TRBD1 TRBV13 CASSLRGQGYYNEQFF
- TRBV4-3 CASSQASTSIEQYF
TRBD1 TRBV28 CAIGNRGRNSPLHF
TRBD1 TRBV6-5 CASRTRDRDTDTQYF
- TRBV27 CASRGRGEKLFF
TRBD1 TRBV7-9 CASSPRDRENIQYF
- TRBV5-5 CASSFPLTVYEQYF
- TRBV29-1 CSVTGNPTYEQYF
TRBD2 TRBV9 CASSGIRTSLGTGELFF
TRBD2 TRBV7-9 CASSVNGISGNYEQYF
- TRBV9 CASSVGNGYTF
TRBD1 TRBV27 CASSFERTGLSGNTIYF
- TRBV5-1 CASFKNPGIQETQYF
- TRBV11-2 CASSLGAYEQYF
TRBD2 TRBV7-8 CASSLAGLALEQYF
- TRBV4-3 CASSQEVGASYEQYF
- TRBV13 CASTHLRGNYEQYF
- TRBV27 CASSEGGGFSYEQYF
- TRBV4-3 CASSQDFELEETQYF
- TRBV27 CASSFGYEQFF
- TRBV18 CASSHYTDRNVYGYTF
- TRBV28 CASSLSGNEQFF
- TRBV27 CASSWGGKHYGYTF
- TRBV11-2 CASSLVPKAGEGEKLFF
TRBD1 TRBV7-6 CASSHGTGYYEQYF